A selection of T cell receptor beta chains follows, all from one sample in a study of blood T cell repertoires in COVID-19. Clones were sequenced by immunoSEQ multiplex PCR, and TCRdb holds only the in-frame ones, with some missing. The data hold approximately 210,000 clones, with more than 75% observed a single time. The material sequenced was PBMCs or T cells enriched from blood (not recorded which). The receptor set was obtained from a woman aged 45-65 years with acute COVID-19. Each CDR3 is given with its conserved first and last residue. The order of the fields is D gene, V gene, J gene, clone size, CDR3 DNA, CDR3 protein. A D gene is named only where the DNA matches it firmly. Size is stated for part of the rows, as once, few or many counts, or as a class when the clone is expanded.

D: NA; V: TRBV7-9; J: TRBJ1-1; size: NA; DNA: TGTGCCAGTCGGGGGGAGGTCGAAGGCACTGAAGCTTTCTTT; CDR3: CASRGEVEGTEAFF
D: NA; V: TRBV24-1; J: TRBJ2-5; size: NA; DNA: TGTGCCACCAGTGATGGAGGGAGGGGGGTAGAGACCCAGTACTTC; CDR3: CATSDGGRGVETQYF
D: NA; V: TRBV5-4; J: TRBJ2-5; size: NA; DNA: TGTGCCAGCAGCCCGGGGACTTTCCAAGAGACCCAGTACTTC; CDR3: CASSPGTFQETQYF
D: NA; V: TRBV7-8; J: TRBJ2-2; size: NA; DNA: TGTGCCAGCAGAGACAAGGGGGGGCCTACCGGGGAGCTGTTTTTT; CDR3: CASRDKGGPTGELFF
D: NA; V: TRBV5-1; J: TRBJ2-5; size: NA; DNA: TGCGCCAGCAGCTTGAGGGGGCAAGAGACCCAGTACTTC; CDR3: CASSLRGQETQYF
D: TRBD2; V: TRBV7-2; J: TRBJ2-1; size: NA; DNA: TGTGCCAGCAGCTTAGGCGGGGGGCCCCTTAGCCTGAATGAGCAGTTCTTC; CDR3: CASSLGGGPLSLNEQFF
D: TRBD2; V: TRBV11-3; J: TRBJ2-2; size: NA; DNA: TGTGCCAGCAGCTTTAGCGGGGGGGCAATCGGGGAGCTGTTTTTT; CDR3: CASSFSGGAIGELFF
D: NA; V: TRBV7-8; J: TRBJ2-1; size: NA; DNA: TGTGCCAGCAGCCCGCCAGGGGATTTAGAGTACAATGAGCAGTTCTTC; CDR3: CASSPPGDLEYNEQFF
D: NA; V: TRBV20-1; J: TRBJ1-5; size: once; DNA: TGCAGTGCTAGTGAATACAGTTGGGGCAATCAGCCCCAGCATTTT; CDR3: CSASEYSWGNQPQHF
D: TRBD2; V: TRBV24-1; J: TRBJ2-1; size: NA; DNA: TGTGCCACCCGCAGAGGGACTAGCACTGGTGATGAGCAGTTCTTC; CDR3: CATRRGTSTGDEQFF
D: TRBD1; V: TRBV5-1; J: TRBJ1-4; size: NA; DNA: TGCGCCAGCAGCATATCGGGACAGCTCGAAAAACTGTTTTTT; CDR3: CASSISGQLEKLFF